The 29 T cell receptor beta chains below were found in one sample sequenced in a study of shared clonotypes between healthy human individuals. The method was immunoSEQ multiplex PCR; TCRdb's version includes in-frame clones alone and lacks a portion of them. Here the sample spans about 2.1 million clones, approximately 92% being singletons. The naive CD8 subset, CD45RO-negative cells positively selected for CCR7, excluded terminally differentiated effector memory CD45RA+ cells. Sequenced: naive CD8+ T cells from PBMCs. All receptors come from a man aged 18 to 30 in good health. Some clones in this sample may be carry-over from other donors' samples.

In its sample, this clone was seen once. The rearrangement uses TRBV4-1 and TRBJ2-2; no definite D call. The CDR3 loop spans 14 amino acids. CDR1 and CDR2 from the germline V gene are MGHRA and YSYEKL. The V end was cut by 1 base, the J end by 6 bases, with 9 bases between. CDR3 protein: CASSQASSAGELFF. In nucleotides, the CDR3 is TGCGCCAGCAGCCAAGCCAGTTCCGCCGGGGAGCTGTTTTTT.

This clone came up once. J is TRBJ1-4 and V is TRBV6-4, with D unresolved. The V gene lost 5 bases and the J gene lost 4 bases, with 14 bases spanning the gap. The CDR3 has 15 residues. Germline lookup yields CDR1 MRHNA and CDR2 SNTAGT. In DNA form, the CDR3 reads TGTGCCAGCAGTACAAACCGGGCCGATAATGAAAAACTGTTTTTT. Translation gives CASSTNRADNEKLFF.

V is TRBV7-9 and J is TRBJ2-7; no reliable D call. Deletions cut 5 bases from V and 1 base from J, with 6 bases between. CDR3 length equals 12 residues. Germline loops: CDR1 SEHNR, CDR2 FQNEAQ (reference sequence). CDR3 residues: CASSVQSYEQYF. CDR3 in DNA: TGTGCCAGCAGCGTACAGTCCTACGAGCAGTACTTC.

The chain links TRBV5-1 to TRBJ2-2, with TRBD2 identical over 13 bases. Unmatched junction bases numbered 8, after V lost 3 bases and J lost 6 bases. This CDR3 is 17 amino acids long. Germline CDR1 SGHRS, CDR2 YFSETQ. This CDR3 is CASSSVGLAGLAGELFF. CDR3 in DNA: TGCGCCAGCAGCTCGGTGGGACTAGCGGGATTGGCCGGGGAGCTGTTTTTT. The full variable domain, in which reference TRBV5-1 and TRBJ2-2 provide the parts outside the CDR3, is KAGVTQTPRYLIKTRGQQVTLSCSPISGHRSVSWYQQTPGQGLQFLFEYFSETQRNKGNFPGRFSGRQFSNSRSEMNVSTLELGDSALYLCASSSVGLAGLAGELFFGEGSRLTVL.

A word on this clone: This sample includes further DNA sequences coding for the same CDR3. The V gene is TRBV6-5, the J gene TRBJ2-7; D remains unclear. CDR3 length equals 13 residues. Trimming took 2 bases from V and 3 from J, leaving 8 bases between them. Germline assignment: CDR1 MNHEY and CDR2 SVGAGI. CDR3 residues: CASSYASGYEQYF. CDR3 DNA: TGTGCCAGCAGTTACGCGTCGGGCTACGAGCAGTACTTC.

The chain combines TRBV15 with TRBJ1-5; a possible D gene is TRBD1 (5 bases). The CDR3 is 15 amino acids. Germline lookup yields CDR1 LNHNV and CDR2 YYDKDF (reference sequence). V was pared by 8 bases and J by 2 bases, with 16 bases between. CDR3 nucleotides: TGTGCCACCGACGAGGGACCACTGGGCAATCAGCCCCAGCATTTT. It translates to CATDEGPLGNQPQHF.

This chain connects TRBV15 to TRBJ1-5, with no clear D. The V and J ends lost 5 bases and 3 bases respectively, with 11 bases between them. The V gene's germline CDR1 is LNHNV and CDR2 YYDKDF (reference sequence). This CDR3 contains 14 residues. CDR3 nucleotide sequence: TGTGCCACCAGCTCCCGGTCGAACAATCAGCCCCAGCATTTT. It specifies CATSSRSNNQPQHF.

This sequence joins TRBV27 and TRBJ1-2; 8 nucleotides agree with TRBD1. The trim removed 7 bases at V and 3 bases at J, leaving 10 bases unmatched. This CDR3 region has 15 residues. In germline, CDR1 is MNHEY, CDR2 SMNVEV (reference sequence). The CDR3, as DNA: TGTGCCAGCACCCCGACAGGGGATTTTCACTATGGCTACACCTTC. Translated, it gives CASTPTGDFHYGYTF.

This chain joins TRBV5-6 and TRBJ2-7, with 12 nucleotides matching TRBD2. V lost 7 bases, J lost 2 bases, and 4 bases stayed unmatched. The length of the CDR3 is 14 residues. In germline, CDR1 is SGHDT, CDR2 YYEEEE. The CDR3 region is CASGLAGGTYEQYF. For the CDR3, the DNA is TGTGCCAGCGGGCTAGCGGGAGGGACCTACGAGCAGTACTTC.

This clone has only a few counts. The same CDR3 also results from other DNA sequences found in this sample. V usage is TRBV18 and J usage is TRBJ1-1; D uncertain. Germline loops: CDR1 KGHSH, CDR2 LQKENI. There are 12 residues in the CDR3. V lost 2 bases to trimming and J lost 6 bases, with 7 bases between them. The CDR3 DNA follows: TGTGCCAGCTCACCAGGAGGGCCTGAAGCTTTCTTT. Amino acid sequence: CASSPGGPEAFF.

The chain links TRBV27 to TRBJ2-7, with TRBD1 identical over 10 bases. CDR1 is MNHEY, CDR2 SMNVEV, per germline (reference sequence). Trimming at V came to 7 bases and at J to 5 bases, leaving 8 bases not matched to a gene. The CDR3 sequence is 14 residues long. This CDR3 is CASTWTGGSDEQYF. The CDR3 DNA reads TGTGCCAGCACCTGGACAGGGGGTTCAGACGAGCAGTACTTC.

This chain connects TRBV4-1 to TRBJ2-7; 9 bases align to TRBD1. Unmatched junction bases numbered 6, after V lost 3 bases and J lost 3 bases. The CDR3 runs to 15 residues. Germline lookup yields CDR1 MGHRA and CDR2 YSYEKL. CDR3 coding DNA: TGCGCCAGCAGCCAGGGGGGACAGGGATTCTACGAGCAGTACTTC. Residues: CASSQGGQGFYEQYF.

The gene calls are TRBV28 and TRBJ2-5, with 11 bases that match TRBD2. Germline CDR1 and CDR2: MDHEN and SYDVKM. V was clipped by 5 bases and J by 3 bases; unmatched bases: 8. This CDR3 region has 16 residues. The DNA of the CDR3 is TGTGCCAGCAGTCCATTAACGGGACTAGCGGAAGAGACCCAGTACTTC. Protein product: CASSPLTGLAEETQYF.

The chain is built from TRBV14 and TRBJ2-3; 11 nucleotides line up with TRBD2. V shed 8 bases, J shed 6 bases, and the junction held 4 bases outside the gene matches. Germline CDR1 and CDR2: SGHDN and FVKESK. CDR3 size: 13 residues. Written as DNA, the CDR3 is TGTGCCAGCCGTAGCGGGAGGGAGGATACGCAGTATTTT. As protein: CASRSGREDTQYF.

This chain uses TRBV19 with TRBJ2-1; D perhaps matches TRBD2 (6 bases). V lost 3 bases to trimming and J lost 1 base, with 16 bases between them. Germline CDR1 and CDR2: LNHDA and SQIVND (reference sequence). The length of the CDR3 is 17 residues. The DNA of the CDR3 is TGTGCCAGTAGTATCTTCTCCGGGAGTAATTCCTACAATGAGCAGTTCTTC. Translated: CASSIFSGSNSYNEQFF.

This chain joins TRBV27 and TRBJ2-1; D remains ambiguous. This CDR3 region has 17 residues. V shed 3 bases and J shed 4 bases, with 19 bases lying between them. Looked up from germline, CDR1 is MNHEY and CDR2 is SMNVEV (reference sequence). CDR3 loop: CASSFFRVRATYNEQFF. The CDR3 DNA sequence: TGTGCCAGCAGTTTTTTTCGTGTACGAGCTACGTACAATGAGCAGTTCTTC.

This clone showed up just a few times. V gene TRBV19 combines with J gene TRBJ1-5; D is unclear. Germline loops: CDR1 LNHDA, CDR2 SQIVND (reference sequence). The CDR3 covers 15 residues. V shed 3 bases and J shed 6 bases, with 15 bases lying between them. CDR3 sequence (DNA): TGTGCCAGTAGTATTGGGTGGGGAGGTCGTCAGCCCCAGCATTTT. This sequence encodes CASSIGWGGRQPQHF.

The gene calls are TRBV13 and TRBJ2-2, with a possible D match to TRBD1 (5 bases). Trimming removed 5 bases from V and 5 bases from J, with 9 bases in between. The CDR3 loop spans 13 amino acids. Germline assignment: CDR1 PRHDT and CDR2 FYEKMQ (reference sequence). The CDR3, as DNA: TGTGCCAGCAGCCCCGGACATACCGGGGAGCTGTTTTTT. This translates into CASSPGHTGELFF.

The chain employs TRBV5-6 and TRBJ1-2; weak D call: TRBD1 (5 bases). Trimming removed 6 bases at V and 3 bases at J, with 9 bases between. Looked up from germline, CDR1 is SGHDT and CDR2 is YYEEEE. The CDR3 length is 12 residues. CDR3 sequence (DNA): TGTGCCAGCACCGGGACCTACTATGGCTACACCTTC. This encodes CASTGTYYGYTF.

The chain uses TRBV27 and TRBJ1-5, with a possible D match to TRBD1 (5 bases). Germline values: CDR1 MNHEY, CDR2 SMNVEV (reference sequence). The V end was cut by 4 bases, the J end by 0 bases, with 16 bases between. The CDR3 spans 17 residues. CDR3 in amino acids: CASSSIFTGPSNQPQHF. CDR3 sequence (DNA): TGTGCCAGCAGTTCGATCTTTACAGGACCTAGCAATCAGCCCCAGCATTTT.

V is TRBV2 and J is TRBJ2-5; unclear D gene. The CDR3 sequence is 13 residues long. Trimming removed 6 bases from V and 1 base from J, with 9 bases in between. CDR1 and CDR2 (germline): SNHLY, FYNNEI. Here the CDR3 reads CASSFPPQETQYF. The CDR3 DNA is TGTGCCAGCAGCTTCCCACCCCAAGAGACCCAGTACTTC.

The chain is built from TRBV11-1 and TRBJ2-2; no clear D gene. V was trimmed by 3 bases and J by 6 bases, leaving 11 bases between them. The CDR3 consists of 14 residues. Germline CDR1 reads SGHAT; CDR2 reads FQDESV (reference sequence). The CDR3 is CASSFLSVSGELFF. CDR3 DNA sequence: TGTGCCAGCAGCTTTTTATCGGTCTCCGGGGAGCTGTTTTTT.

The CDR3 here is CASSQLAGGLTDTQYF. CDR3 bases: TGTGCCAGCAGCCAACTCGCGGGAGGTCTCACAGATACGCAGTATTTT. The V and J genes are TRBV7-9 and TRBJ2-3; 8 nucleotides match TRBD2. The CDR3 has 16 residues. Trimming took 5 bases from V and 2 from J; bases not matched to a gene: 9. The germline gives CDR1 SEHNR, CDR2 FQNEAQ (reference sequence).

The chain uses TRBV6-5 and TRBJ2-7, with 9 nucleotides matching TRBD1. J lost 3 bases, V lost 6 bases, and 3 bases had no gene match. This CDR3 has 13 amino acids. CDR1 MNHEY and CDR2 SVGAGI come from the germline V gene. The CDR3 here is CASRDRGFYEQYF. The CDR3 nucleotides read TGTGCCAGCAGGGACAGGGGATTCTACGAGCAGTACTTC.

The chain recombines TRBV30 with TRBJ1-1, with D possibly being TRBD1 (5 bases). In germline, CDR1 is GTSNPN, CDR2 SVGIG (reference sequence). Deletions cut 0 bases from V and 1 base from J, with 12 bases between. This CDR3 spans 15 amino acids. CDR3 DNA sequence: TGTGCCTGGAGTGTACCGTGGGGCCAGAACACTGAAGCTTTCTTT. Translation: CAWSVPWGQNTEAFF. The whole variable domain, filled in from reference TRBV30 and TRBJ1-1, reads SQTIHQWPATLVQPVGSPLSLECTVEGTSNPNLYWYRQAAGRGLQLLFYSVGIGQISSEVPQNLSASRPQDRQFILSSKKLLLSDSGFYLCAWSVPWGQNTEAFFGQGTRLTVV.

Concerning this clone: Distinct nucleotide sequences in the sample also encode this CDR3. The chain is built from TRBV27 and TRBJ2-1; possibly TRBD2 for D (6 bases). CDR1 is MNHEY and CDR2 is SMNVEV in the germline V gene (reference sequence). Trimming left V 3 bases short and J 4 bases short, with 10 bases between. The CDR3 covers 14 residues. CDR3 protein: CASSFQRVYNEQFF. DNA of the CDR3: TGTGCCAGCAGTTTTCAGCGGGTGTACAATGAGCAGTTCTTC.

The chain carries TRBV6-4 and TRBJ1-2, with D uncertain. Germline CDR1 is MRHNA and CDR2 is SNTAGT. The germline V and J ends were trimmed by 9 bases and 3 bases, with 23 bases remaining between them. This CDR3 has 16 amino acids. The chain's CDR3 is CASKSPDGSSHYGYTF. DNA of the CDR3: TGTGCCAGTAAGAGCCCAGACGGGAGCTCACACTATGGCTACACCTTC.

This clone occurred once. The chain links TRBV11-2 to TRBJ2-1; 7 bases agree with TRBD2. CDR1 is SGHAT, CDR2 FQNNGV, per germline. V lost 5 bases to trimming and J lost 0 bases; unmatched junction nucleotides: 10. The CDR3 sequence is 17 residues long. As DNA, the CDR3 is TGTGCCAGCAGCCACGAAAGCGGGACCAGCTCCTACAATGAGCAGTTCTTC. This codes for CASSHESGTSSYNEQFF.

This chain uses TRBV7-9 with TRBJ2-7, with 10 bases aligning to TRBD1. Germline-derived CDR1 and CDR2 are SEHNR and FQNEAQ (reference sequence). With V trimmed by 6 bases and J by 3 bases, 11 bases remained unmatched. The CDR3 has 16 amino acids. The CDR3 loop is CASSPGPTGGHYEQYF. CDR3 coding DNA: TGTGCCAGCAGTCCCGGGCCGACAGGGGGCCACTACGAGCAGTACTTC. Complete variable domain (other parts from reference TRBV7-9 and TRBJ2-7): DTGVSQNPRHKITKRGQNVTFRCDPISEHNRLYWYRQTLGQGPEFLTYFQNEAQLEKSRLLSDRFSAERPKGSFSTLEIQRTEQGDSAMYLCASSPGPTGGHYEQYFGPGTRLTVT.